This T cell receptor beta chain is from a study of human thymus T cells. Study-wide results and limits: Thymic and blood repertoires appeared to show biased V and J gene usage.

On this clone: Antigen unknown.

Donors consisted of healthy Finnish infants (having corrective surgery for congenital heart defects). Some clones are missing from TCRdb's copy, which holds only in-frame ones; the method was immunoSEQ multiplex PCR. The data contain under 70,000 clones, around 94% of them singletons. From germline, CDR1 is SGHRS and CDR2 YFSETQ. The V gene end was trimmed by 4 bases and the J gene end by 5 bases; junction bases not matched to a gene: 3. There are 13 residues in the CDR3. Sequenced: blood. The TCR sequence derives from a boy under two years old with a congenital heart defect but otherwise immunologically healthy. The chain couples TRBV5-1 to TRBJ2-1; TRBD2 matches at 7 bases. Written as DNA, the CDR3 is TGCGCCAGCAGCCGGAGCGGGGACAATGAGCAGTTCTTC. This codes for CASSRSGDNEQFF. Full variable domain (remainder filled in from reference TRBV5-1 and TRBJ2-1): KAGVTQTPRYLIKTRGQQVTLSCSPISGHRSVSWYQQTPGQGLQFLFEYFSETQRNKGNFPGRFSGRQFSNSRSEMNVSTLELGDSALYLCASSRSGDNEQFFGPGTRLTVL.